This record looks at one T cell receptor (beta chain) sequence and its context. The junction differs from germline at one of its ends, possibly a read error. It was with random hexamers that 0.5 to 1 ug RNA was reverse transcribed. Across 54 Vbeta and 13 Jbeta, TCR beta CDR3 was amplified with immunoSEQ multiplex PCR. TCRdb recomputed calls from the immunoSEQ multiplex PCR reads with MiXCR, one row per CDR3 protein. Of about 200,000 distinct CDR3 sequences listed, approximately 96% are singletons. CD8+ and CD4+ T cells from blood underwent TCR beta sequencing. Those who served as multiple sclerosis controls were treatment-naive patients with stable or active relapsing-remitting disease. These data come from a study of CD8 T cells in Susac syndrome. Germline V gene lookup returns CDR1 SSHAT and CDR2 FNYEAQ (reference sequence). The CDR3 runs to 13 residues.

The clonotype originates from a human donor with multiple sclerosis. Material: CD4+ T cells from PBMCs. The V call is TRBV7-7, the J call TRBJ2-3, with no clear D. The CDR3 nucleotides are TGTGCTAGCAGCTTCCAGGTCGGGGATACGCAGTATTTT. Translated, it gives CASSFQVGDTQYF.